This T cell receptor beta chain was sequenced for a study of blood T cell repertoires in COVID-19. Clones were sequenced by immunoSEQ multiplex PCR, and TCRdb holds only the in-frame ones, with some missing. This table has around 300,000 clones, roughly nine tenths appearing once. From germline, CDR1 is LNHNV and CDR2 YYDKDF (reference sequence). V was shortened by 7 bases and J by 5 bases, with 17 bases between the two germline ends. The length of the CDR3 is 14 residues. Many counts were recorded for this clone. The specimen sequenced was peripheral blood. This receptor was identified in a woman aged 25 to 39 with COVID-19, enrolled during active disease. This chain joins TRBV15 and TRBJ1-2; D gene uncertain. The CDR3: CATTPQLDGYGYTF. Here the CDR3 DNA reads TGTGCCACCACCCCACAATTAGACGGGTATGGCTACACCTTC.